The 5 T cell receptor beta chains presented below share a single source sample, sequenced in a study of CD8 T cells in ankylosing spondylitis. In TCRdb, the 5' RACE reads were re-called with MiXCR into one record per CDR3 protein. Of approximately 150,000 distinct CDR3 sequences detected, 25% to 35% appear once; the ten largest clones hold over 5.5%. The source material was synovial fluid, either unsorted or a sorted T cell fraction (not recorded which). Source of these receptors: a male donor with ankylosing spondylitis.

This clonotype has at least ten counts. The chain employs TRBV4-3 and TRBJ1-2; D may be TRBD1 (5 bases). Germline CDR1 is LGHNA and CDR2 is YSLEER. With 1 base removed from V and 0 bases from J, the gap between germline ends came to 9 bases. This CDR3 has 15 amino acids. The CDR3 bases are TGCGCCAGCAGCCAAGGGGACGGAACTAACTATGGCTACACCTTC. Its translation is CASSQGDGTNYGYTF.

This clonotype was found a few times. In DNA, the CDR3 is TGCGCCAGCAGCTCAGAAGGGGGCAGGAACACTGAAGCTTTCTTT. The encoded protein is CASSSEGGRNTEAFF. The chain uses TRBV5-1 and TRBJ1-1; 7 nucleotides agree with TRBD1. CDR3 length: 15 amino acids. The J segment lost 1 base and the V segment lost 3 bases, leaving 6 bases of the junction unmatched. Germline V gene data show CDR1 as SGHRS and CDR2 as YFSETQ.

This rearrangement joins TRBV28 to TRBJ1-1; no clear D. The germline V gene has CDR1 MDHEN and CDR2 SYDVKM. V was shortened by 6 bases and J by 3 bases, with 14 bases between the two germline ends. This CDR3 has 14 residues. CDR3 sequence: CASSPGGEDTEAFF. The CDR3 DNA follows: TGTGCCAGCAGCCCCGGTGGGGAGGACACTGAAGCTTTCTTT.

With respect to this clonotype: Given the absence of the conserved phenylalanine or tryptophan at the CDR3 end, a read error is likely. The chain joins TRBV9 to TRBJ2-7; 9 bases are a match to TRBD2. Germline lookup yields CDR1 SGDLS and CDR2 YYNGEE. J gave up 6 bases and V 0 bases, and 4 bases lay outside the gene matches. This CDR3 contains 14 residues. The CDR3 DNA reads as TGTGCCAGCAGCGTAGAGGGGACTAGCAGCGAGCAGTACATC. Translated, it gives CASSVEGTSSEQYI.

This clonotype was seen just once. CDR3 DNA: TGCGCCAGCAGCCTTGGCCGGGAGGGGGATACGCAGTATTTT. Its translation is CASSLGREGDTQYF. The rearrangement links TRBV5-1 to TRBJ2-3; 8 positions agree with TRBD2. The CDR3 covers 14 residues. With 4 bases clipped from V and 6 bases from J, the junction kept 7 bases outside the gene matches. Germline-derived CDR1 and CDR2 are SGHRS and YFSETQ. The variable domain in full, with the rest retrieved from reference TRBV5-1 and TRBJ2-3, is KAGVTQTPRYLIKTRGQQVTLSCSPISGHRSVSWYQQTPGQGLQFLFEYFSETQRNKGNFPGRFSGRQFSNSRSEMNVSTLELGDSALYLCASSLGREGDTQYFGPGTRLTVL.